The TCR beta chain described here comes from a study of shared clonotypes between healthy human individuals. Overall study: The cohort comprised a couple of women and a few men. Their ages spanned 18 to 49 years.

General study points: Several donors shared roughly 5% of their naive CD4 clonotypes.

In the original processing: Junction-only immunoSEQ data arrived without quality scores, meaning filtering differed. The data were produced by immunoSEQ multiplex PCR, yet TCRdb's version contains in-frame clones alone and is incomplete. V, J and clone size were drawn from that table, and D and trimming were deduced from the DNA. The table records about 1.5 million clones, approximately 96% of them present only once. About this clone: The antigen is undetermined.

V lost 2 bases to trimming and J lost 4 bases, with 14 bases between them. The CDR3 is made up of 15 amino acids. The germline CDR1 and CDR2 sequences are SEHNR and FQNEAQ (reference sequence). The receptor comes from a man in his thirties or forties in good health. The chain joins TRBV7-9 to TRBJ2-5; perhaps TRBD2 as D (6 bases). The sequencing input was naive CD4+ T cells sorted from blood. Subset in this sample: CD45RA+ positively selected. The CDR3 is CASSLSLAAGETQYF. As DNA, the CDR3 is TGTGCCAGCAGCTTAAGTTTAGCGGCGGGAGAGACCCAGTACTTC.